This T cell receptor (beta chain) was documented in a study of T cell responses to AZD1222 COVID-19 vaccine (dated by TCRdb to 2020 to 2023). About the investigation overall: AZD1222 recipients with second doses at about 4 weeks or about 12 weeks were pooled, because spike-specific TCR depth and breadth did not differ between schedules. TCR sequencing was performed for about 250 trial participants, of whom about 210 were given two doses of AZD1222 and around 26 were given two doses of MenACWY control vaccine. Trial participants were enrolled by age into subgroups of 18-55, 56-69 and 70-plus years, and roughly 150, 30 and 60 TCR-sequenced participants, respectively, were included in these subgroups. Beyond this particular receptor, the publication reports: Reportedly, almost half of the unique spike-specific TCRs recognized epitopes lying outside the regions that are mutated in the B.1.351 and B.1.1.7 variants. After two AZD1222 doses, spike-specific TCR breadth and depth were significantly higher than at day 0 and than in MenACWY recipients. The whole spike protein was spanned by vaccine-associated CD4 TCRs, and dominant responses were seen in regions 160-218 and 743-854. Participants were mostly white British and included more females than males, and it was suggested by the authors that clonal diversity may have been underestimated. Because no day 14 peak-response samples were available, repertoires were characterized only after the peak T cell response. Only five to seven AZD1222 recipients were SARS-CoV-2 seropositive at baseline, limiting conclusions about previously exposed vaccinees. In the small 56-69-year group, the increase in depth fell short of significance, most likely because of low power.

The CDR3 regions of human TCRbeta chains were subjected to immunosequencing. The original methods were these. Repertoire TCRs were matched against a reference library of SARS-CoV-2-specific TCRs generated with the MIRA antigen-specificity platform. Breadth meant the fraction of unique TCRs that were SARS-CoV-2-associated, whereas depth meant the fraction of total T cells that were SARS-CoV-2-associated. Using the MIRA data, each spike-specific TCR was mapped to the spike region that the TCR reacts to and placed in a CD4 or CD8 class. Log10-transformed breadth and depth values were compared by one-way ANOVA with Sidak's multiple comparisons tests. This is the immuneACCESS table as TCRdb keeps it, with only in-frame sequences that have V and J called. A part of the clones is gone; compared with another copy, unresolved V genes explain less than half, and the rest is unexplained. V, J and clone size derive from that table, while D and trimming were established from the DNA sequence. The sample yields more than 110,000 clones; 75% to 90% were counted once. Clones ranked in the top ten supply roughly 7.3% of the sample.

V is cut back by 7 bases and J by 6 bases, with 11 bases in the junction unmatched. The CDR3 goes from the cysteine to the phenylalanine over 15 residues. Kept here is only the CDR3 DNA, which spans 45 bases and is read in frame from base 1. From a lookup of the germline V gene (reference sequence), CDR1 and CDR2 are SGHAT and FQDESV. Concerning this clone: It lacks a known antigen. No base-level quality is on record; no much larger clone is a single base apart.

Per the publication, the time point label means: baseline before first vaccination. Vaccinee samples came from UK trials COV001 and COV002, including a single-blind randomized controlled phase 2/3 trial of AZD1222 (ChAdOx1 nCoV-19) in healthy adults. For TCRbeta chain sequencing, PBMC samples from trial participants were taken at day 0 and at day 28 after the second dose. Specimen: peripheral blood, collected on day 0 of AZD1222 vaccination. The sequence is built from TRBV11-1 and TRBJ2-3, and 9 junctional nucleotides match TRBD2. The clonotype originates from an adult in good health. The CDR3 region reads CASTRAGGGLDTQYF. In nucleotide form, the sequence is TGTGCCAGCACTCGAGCGGGAGGAGGGTTGGATACGCAGTATTTT. Here the CDR3 is joined to the reference TRBV11-1 and TRBJ2-3 genes, and the full variable domain is: EAEVAQSPRYKITEKSQAVAFWCDPISGHATLYWYRQILGQGPELLVQFQDESVVDDSQLPKDRFSAERLKGVDSTLKIQPAELGDSAMYLCASTRAGGGLDTQYFGPGTRLTVL.